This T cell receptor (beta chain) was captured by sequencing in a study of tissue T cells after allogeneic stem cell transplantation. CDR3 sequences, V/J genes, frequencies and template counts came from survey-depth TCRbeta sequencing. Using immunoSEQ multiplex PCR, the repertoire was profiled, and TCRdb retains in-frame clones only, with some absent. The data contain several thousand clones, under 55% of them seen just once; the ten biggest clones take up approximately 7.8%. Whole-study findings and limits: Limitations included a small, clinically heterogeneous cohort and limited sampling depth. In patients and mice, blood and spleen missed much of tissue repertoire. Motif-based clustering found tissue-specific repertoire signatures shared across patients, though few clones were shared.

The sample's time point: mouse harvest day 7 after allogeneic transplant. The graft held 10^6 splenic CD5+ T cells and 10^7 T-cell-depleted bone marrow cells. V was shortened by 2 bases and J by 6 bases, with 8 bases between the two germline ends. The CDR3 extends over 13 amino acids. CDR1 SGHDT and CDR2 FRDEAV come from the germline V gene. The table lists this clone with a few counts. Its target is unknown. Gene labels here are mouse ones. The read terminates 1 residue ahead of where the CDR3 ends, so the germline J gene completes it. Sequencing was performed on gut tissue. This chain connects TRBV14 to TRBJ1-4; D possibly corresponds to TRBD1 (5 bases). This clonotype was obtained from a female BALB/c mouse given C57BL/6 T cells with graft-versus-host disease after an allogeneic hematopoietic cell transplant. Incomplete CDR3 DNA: TGTGCCAGCAGTTTTGGGGGGTACGAAAGATTATTT. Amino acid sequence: CASSFGGYERLF. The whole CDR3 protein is CASSFGGYERLFF.